This T cell receptor beta chain derives from a study of blood T cell repertoires in COVID-19. As for the study in general: Specimens from acute and convalescent COVID-19 originated in the United States, Italy and Spain. The cDNA or gDNA used as material had been derived from T cells, B-cell-depleted T cells, or PBMCs.

The germline V and J ends were trimmed by 0 bases and 7 bases, with 11 bases remaining between them. Per germline, CDR1 SGDLS and CDR2 YYNGEE. CDR3 size: 15 residues. In the study's own analysis: Using reference gene primer amplification, nucleated cell counts were estimated. Here immunoSEQ multiplex PCR was the method, and the copy in TCRdb shows in-frame clones only, minus some. V, J and clone size are those of that table, while D and trimming were read from the DNA. The sample contains fewer than 65,000 clones, approximately 85% of which appear only once. The receptor was isolated from a man in his sixties with acute or convalescent COVID-19. Sequenced sample: peripheral blood. The chain has TRBV9 and TRBJ1-6; D ambiguous. The CDR3 here is CASSVAGFDNSPLHF. The DNA for the CDR3 is TGTGCCAGCAGCGTAGCGGGGTTTGACAATTCACCCCTCCACTTT.